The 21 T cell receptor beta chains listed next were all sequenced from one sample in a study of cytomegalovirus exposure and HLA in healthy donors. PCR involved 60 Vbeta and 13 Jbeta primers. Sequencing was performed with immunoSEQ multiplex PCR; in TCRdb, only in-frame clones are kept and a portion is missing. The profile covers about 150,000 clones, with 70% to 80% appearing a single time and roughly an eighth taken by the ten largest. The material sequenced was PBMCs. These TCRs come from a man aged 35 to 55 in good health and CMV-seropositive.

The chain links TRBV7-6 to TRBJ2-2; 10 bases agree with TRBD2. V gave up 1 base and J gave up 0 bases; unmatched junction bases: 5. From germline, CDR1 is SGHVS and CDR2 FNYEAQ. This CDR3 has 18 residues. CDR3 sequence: CASSLGSSGRANTGELFF. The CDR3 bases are TGTGCCAGCAGCTTAGGATCAAGCGGGAGGGCGAACACCGGGGAGCTGTTTTTT. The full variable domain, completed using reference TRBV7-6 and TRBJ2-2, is GAGVSQSPRYKVTKRGQDVALRCDPISGHVSLYWYRQALGQGPEFLTYFNYEAQQDKSGLPNDRFSAERPEGSISTLTIQRTEQRDSAMYRCASSLGSSGRANTGELFFGEGSRLTVL.

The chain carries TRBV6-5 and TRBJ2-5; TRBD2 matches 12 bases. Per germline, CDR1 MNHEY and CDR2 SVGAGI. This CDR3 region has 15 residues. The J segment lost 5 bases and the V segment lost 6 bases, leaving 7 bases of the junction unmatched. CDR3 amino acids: CASSPTGLAGETQYF. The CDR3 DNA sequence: TGTGCCAGCAGCCCTACCGGACTAGCGGGGGAGACCCAGTACTTC.

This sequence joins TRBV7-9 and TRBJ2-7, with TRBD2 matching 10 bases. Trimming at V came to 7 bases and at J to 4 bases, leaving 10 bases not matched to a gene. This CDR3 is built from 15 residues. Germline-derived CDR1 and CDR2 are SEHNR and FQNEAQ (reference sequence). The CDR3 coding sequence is TGTGCCAGCACCCCGGCACTAGCGGGAACATACGAGCAGTACTTC. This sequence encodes CASTPALAGTYEQYF.

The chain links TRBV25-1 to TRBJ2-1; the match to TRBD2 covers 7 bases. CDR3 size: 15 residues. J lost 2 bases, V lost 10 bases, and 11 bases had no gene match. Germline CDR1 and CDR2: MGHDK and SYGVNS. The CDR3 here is CATSPFGGTYNEQFF. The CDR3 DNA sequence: TGTGCCACTTCACCCTTCGGGGGGACCTACAATGAGCAGTTCTTC.

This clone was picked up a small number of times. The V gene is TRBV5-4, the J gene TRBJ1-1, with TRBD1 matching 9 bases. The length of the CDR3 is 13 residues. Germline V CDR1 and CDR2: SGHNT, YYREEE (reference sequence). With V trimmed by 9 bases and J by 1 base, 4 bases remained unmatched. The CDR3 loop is CATLGQGNTEAFF. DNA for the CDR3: TGTGCCACCCTGGGACAGGGGAACACTGAAGCTTTCTTT.

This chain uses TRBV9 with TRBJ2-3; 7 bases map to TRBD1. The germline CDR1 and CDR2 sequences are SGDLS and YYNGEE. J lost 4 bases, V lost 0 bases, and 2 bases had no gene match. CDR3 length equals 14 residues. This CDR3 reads CASSVAQGSDTQYF. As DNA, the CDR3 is TGTGCCAGCAGCGTAGCACAGGGGTCAGATACGCAGTATTTT.

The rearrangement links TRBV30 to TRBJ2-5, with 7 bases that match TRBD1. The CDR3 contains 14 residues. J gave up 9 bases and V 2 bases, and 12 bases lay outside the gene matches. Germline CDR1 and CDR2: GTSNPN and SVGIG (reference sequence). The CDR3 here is CAWSLIRGSGAQYF. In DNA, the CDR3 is TGTGCCTGGAGTCTAATCAGGGGGAGTGGGGCCCAGTACTTC. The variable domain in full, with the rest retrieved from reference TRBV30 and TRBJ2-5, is SQTIHQWPATLVQPVGSPLSLECTVEGTSNPNLYWYRQAAGRGLQLLFYSVGIGQISSEVPQNLSASRPQDRQFILSSKKLLLSDSGFYLCAWSLIRGSGAQYFGPGTRLLVL.

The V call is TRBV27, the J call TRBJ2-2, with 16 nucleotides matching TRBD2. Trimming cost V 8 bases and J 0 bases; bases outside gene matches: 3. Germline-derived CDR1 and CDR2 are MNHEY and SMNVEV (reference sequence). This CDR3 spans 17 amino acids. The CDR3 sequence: CASSGLAGGANTGELFF. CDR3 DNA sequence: TGTGCCAGCTCGGGACTAGCGGGAGGGGCGAACACCGGGGAGCTGTTTTTT.

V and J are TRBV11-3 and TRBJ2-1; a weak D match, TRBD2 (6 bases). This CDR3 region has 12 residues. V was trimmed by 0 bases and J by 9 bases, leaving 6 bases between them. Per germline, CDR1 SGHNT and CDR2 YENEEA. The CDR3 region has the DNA TGTGCCAGCAGCTTAGAGCGGGGTGAGCAGTTCTTC. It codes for CASSLERGEQFF.

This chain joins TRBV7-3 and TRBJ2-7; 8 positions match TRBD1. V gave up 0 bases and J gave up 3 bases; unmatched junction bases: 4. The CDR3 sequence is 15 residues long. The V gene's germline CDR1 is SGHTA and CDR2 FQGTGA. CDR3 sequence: CASSLTGTGDYEQYF. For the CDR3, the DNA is TGTGCCAGCAGCTTAACCGGGACAGGAGACTACGAGCAGTACTTC.

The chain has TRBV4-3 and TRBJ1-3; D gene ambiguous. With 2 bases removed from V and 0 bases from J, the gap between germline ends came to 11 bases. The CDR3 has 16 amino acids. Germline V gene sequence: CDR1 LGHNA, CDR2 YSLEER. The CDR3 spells CASSQKSAGSGNTIYF. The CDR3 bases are TGCGCCAGCAGCCAAAAAAGTGCAGGCTCTGGAAACACCATATATTTT.

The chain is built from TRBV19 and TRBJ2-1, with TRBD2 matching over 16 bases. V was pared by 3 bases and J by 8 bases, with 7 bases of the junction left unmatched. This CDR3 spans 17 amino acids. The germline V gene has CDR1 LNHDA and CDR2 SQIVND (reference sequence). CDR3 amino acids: CASSISGTSGRGYEQFF. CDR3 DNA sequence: TGTGCCAGTAGTATCTCCGGGACTAGCGGGAGGGGCTATGAGCAGTTCTTC.

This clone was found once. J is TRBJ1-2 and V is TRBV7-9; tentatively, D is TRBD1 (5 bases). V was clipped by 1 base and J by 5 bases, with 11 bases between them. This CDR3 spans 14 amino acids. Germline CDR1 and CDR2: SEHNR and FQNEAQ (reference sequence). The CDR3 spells CASSLVGDFYGYTF. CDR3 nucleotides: TGTGCCAGCAGCTTAGTCGGGGACTTTTATGGCTACACCTTC.

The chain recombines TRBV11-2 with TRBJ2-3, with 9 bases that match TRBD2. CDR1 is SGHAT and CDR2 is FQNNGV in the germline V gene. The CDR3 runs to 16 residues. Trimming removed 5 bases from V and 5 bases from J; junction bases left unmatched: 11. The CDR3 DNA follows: TGTGCCAGCAGCCTACAAATAGCGGGAGCGAGAGATACGCAGTATTTT. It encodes CASSLQIAGARDTQYF.

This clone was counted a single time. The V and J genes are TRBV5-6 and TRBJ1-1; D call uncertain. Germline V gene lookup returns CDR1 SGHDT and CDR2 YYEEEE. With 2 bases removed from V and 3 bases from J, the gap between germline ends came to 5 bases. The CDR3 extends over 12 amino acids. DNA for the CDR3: TGTGCCAGCAGCTTACTGGACACTGAAGCTTTCTTT. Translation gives CASSLLDTEAFF.

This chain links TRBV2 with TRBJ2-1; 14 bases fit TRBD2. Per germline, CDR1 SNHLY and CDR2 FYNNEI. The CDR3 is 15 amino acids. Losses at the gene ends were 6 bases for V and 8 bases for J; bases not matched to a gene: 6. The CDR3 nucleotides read TGTGCCAGCAGAGGGACTAGCGGGAGTTGGGATGAGCAGTTCTTC. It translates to CASRGTSGSWDEQFF.

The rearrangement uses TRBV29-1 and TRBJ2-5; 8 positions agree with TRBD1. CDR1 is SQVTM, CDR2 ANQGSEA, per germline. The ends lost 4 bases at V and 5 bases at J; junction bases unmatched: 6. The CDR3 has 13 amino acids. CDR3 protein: CSVAAGGTETQYF. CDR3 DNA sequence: TGCAGCGTTGCGGCAGGGGGCACGGAGACCCAGTACTTC.

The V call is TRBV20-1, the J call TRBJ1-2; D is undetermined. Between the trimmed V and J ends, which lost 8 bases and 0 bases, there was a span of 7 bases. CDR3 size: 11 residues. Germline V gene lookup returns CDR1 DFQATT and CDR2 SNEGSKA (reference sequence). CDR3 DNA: TGCAGTCCGACAACTAACTATGGCTACACCTTC. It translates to CSPTTNYGYTF.

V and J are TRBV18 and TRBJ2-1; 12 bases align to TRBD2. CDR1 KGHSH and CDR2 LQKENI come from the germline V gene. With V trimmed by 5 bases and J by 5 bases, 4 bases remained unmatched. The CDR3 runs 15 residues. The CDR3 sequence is CASSVLAGGNNEQFF. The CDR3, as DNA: TGTGCCAGCTCAGTACTAGCGGGAGGAAACAATGAGCAGTTCTTC.

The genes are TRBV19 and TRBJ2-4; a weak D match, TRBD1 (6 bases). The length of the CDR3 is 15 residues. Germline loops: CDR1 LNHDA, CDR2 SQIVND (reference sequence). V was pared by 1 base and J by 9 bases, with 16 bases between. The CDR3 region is CASSIGGQGGGIQYF. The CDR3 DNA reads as TGTGCCAGTAGTATAGGGGGACAAGGAGGAGGCATTCAGTACTTC.

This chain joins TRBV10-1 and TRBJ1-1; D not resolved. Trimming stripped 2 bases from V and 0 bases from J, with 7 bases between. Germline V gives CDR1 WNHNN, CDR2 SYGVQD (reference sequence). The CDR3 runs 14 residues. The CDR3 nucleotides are TGCGCCAGCAGTGAGGCCGGAGTGAACACTGAAGCTTTCTTT. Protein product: CASSEAGVNTEAFF.